Each of the 29 T cell receptor beta chains below was sequenced from the same sample in a study of T cells in Graves' hyperthyroidism and ophthalmopathy. The TCR beta CDR3 regions underwent amplification using RNA transcripts as the source. The TCR CDR3 first-round RT-PCR relied on the HTBI primer set. TCRdb recomputed calls from the multiplex PCR reads with MiXCR, one row per CDR3 protein. The sample shows over 200,000 distinct CDR3 sequences, approximately 14% of them seen only once. Material for sequencing was blood. These receptors were taken from a woman aged 40 to 49 with Graves' hyperthyroidism that later progressed to Graves' ophthalmopathy.

A few counts support this clonotype. The chain has TRBV4-1 and TRBJ2-4; D is tentatively TRBD1 or TRBD2 (5 bases each). Per germline, CDR1 MGHRA and CDR2 YSYEKL. The V end lost 0 bases, the J end lost 0 bases, and 12 bases lay between the germline ends. This CDR3 region has 17 residues. CDR3 protein: CASSQDRQTIAKNIQYF. The CDR3 DNA follows: TGCGCCAGCAGCCAAGATAGACAGACTATAGCCAAAAACATTCAGTACTTC.

This clonotype was recorded many times. V is TRBV7-9 and J is TRBJ2-1; 9 bases map to TRBD2. In germline, CDR1 is SEHNR, CDR2 FQNEAQ (reference sequence). CDR3 length: 15 residues. Trimming at V came to 3 bases and at J to 6 bases, leaving 6 bases not matched to a gene. CDR3 sequence: CASSFGLAFGNEQFF. The CDR3 region has the DNA TGTGCCAGCAGCTTCGGACTAGCGTTTGGCAATGAGCAGTTCTTC.

A note on this clonotype: This may come from a read error, since a much larger clone is one base off. The gene calls are TRBV20-1 and TRBJ1-1, with unresolved D. Trimming cost V 1 base and J 2 bases, with 5 bases left between them. The CDR3 is 12 amino acids. Looked up from germline, CDR1 is DFQATT and CDR2 is SNEGSKA (reference sequence). The CDR3 sequence: CSARVGNTEAFF. CDR3 coding DNA: TGCAGTGCTAGAGTGGGAAACACTGAAGCTTTCTTT.

The rearrangement uses TRBV24-1 and TRBJ2-3; 8 positions agree with TRBD2. Looked up from germline, CDR1 is KGHDR and CDR2 is SFDVKD. The CDR3 loop spans 13 amino acids. The V and J ends lost 7 bases and 1 base, in that order; junction bases with no gene match: 0. The CDR3 sequence is CATRAGGTDTQYF. The CDR3 nucleotides read TGTGCCACCAGAGCGGGAGGCACAGATACGCAGTATTTT.

This clonotype was seen ten or more times. In nucleotides, the CDR3 is TGTGCCAGCAGTTTAATTCCGGAGAGTATACTAGCGGGGTACGAGCAGTACTTC. The encoded protein is CASSLIPESILAGYEQYF. The V gene is TRBV12-3 or TRBV12-4, the J gene TRBJ2-7; 10 nucleotides line up with TRBD2. CDR3 size: 18 residues. J was trimmed by 4 bases and V by 2 bases; bases with no gene match: 14.

Ten or more counts support this clonotype. This chain uses TRBV4-1 with TRBJ2-1; the D gene is possibly TRBD1 (6 bases). The CDR3 sequence is 16 residues long. With 4 bases removed from V and 0 bases from J, the gap between germline ends came to 13 bases. Germline CDR1 and CDR2: MGHRA and YSYEKL. As DNA, the CDR3 is TGCGCCAGCAGCCTCCCCGGACAGAGCTCCTACAATGAGCAGTTCTTC. It is translated as CASSLPGQSSYNEQFF.

This clonotype was counted at least ten times. V usage is TRBV12-3 or TRBV12-4 and J usage is TRBJ2-7; no clear D. The CDR3 has 12 amino acids. V gave up 6 bases and J gave up 6 bases, with 12 bases separating them. CDR3 amino acids: CASSRTSREQYF. The CDR3 DNA reads as TGTGCCAGCAGCCGGACCTCCCGCGAGCAGTACTTC.

Ten or more counts support this clonotype. J is TRBJ2-5 and V is TRBV20-1; 7 nucleotides line up with TRBD2. Unmatched junction bases numbered 14, after V lost 2 bases and J lost 2 bases. Germline assignment: CDR1 DFQATT and CDR2 SNEGSKA (reference sequence). CDR3 length equals 17 residues. CDR3 DNA: TGCAGTGCTAGAAACCCACTTGGGGCTAGCGGTCAAGAGACCCAGTACTTC. Its translation: CSARNPLGASGQETQYF.

This clonotype has a count of ten or more. The chain has TRBV6-6 and TRBJ1-1, with a tentative D call TRBD1 (5 bases). This CDR3 comprises 14 residues. The ends were cut back, 0 bases at V and 4 bases at J, with 9 bases in the middle. The germline V gene has CDR1 MNHNY and CDR2 SVGAGI (reference sequence). CDR3 amino acids: CASSYSGVTTEAFF. The CDR3 coding sequence is TGTGCCAGCAGTTACTCAGGGGTGACCACTGAAGCTTTCTTT.

In its sample, this clonotype was seen many times. The gene calls are TRBV12-3 or TRBV12-4 and TRBJ2-1, with TRBD2 identical over 11 bases. The CDR3 contains 15 residues. With V trimmed by 7 bases and J by 5 bases, 7 bases remained unmatched. CDR3 nucleotide sequence: TGTGCCAGCACTGCGATAGCGGGAGGGGACAATGAGCAGTTCTTC. Protein product: CASTAIAGGDNEQFF.

In this sample, this clonotype turned up a few times. The chain joins TRBV7-9 to TRBJ1-5; D might be TRBD1 (6 bases). The CDR3 has 16 residues. CDR1 is SEHNR, CDR2 FQNEAQ, per germline (reference sequence). The ends were cut back, 5 bases at V and 3 bases at J, with 17 bases in the middle. As DNA, the CDR3 is TGTGCCAGCAGCGGATTCTCCGGGACAATCAATCAGCCCCAGCATTTT. Translated: CASSGFSGTINQPQHF.

At least ten counts were recorded for this clonotype. V gene TRBV20-1 combines with J gene TRBJ2-7, with 9 bases matching TRBD2. The CDR3 is 14 amino acids. V was pared by 3 bases and J by 4 bases, with 7 bases of the junction left unmatched. Looked up from germline, CDR1 is DFQATT and CDR2 is SNEGSKA (reference sequence). CDR3 residues: CSASATSGKYEQYF. For the CDR3, the DNA is TGCAGTGCTAGTGCGACTAGCGGAAAATACGAGCAGTACTTC.

This clonotype was detected only once. The rearrangement links TRBV2 to TRBJ1-5, with D tentatively TRBD1 (5 bases). V lost 5 bases, J lost 0 bases, and 8 bases lay in between. This CDR3 contains 14 residues. Germline loops: CDR1 SNHLY, CDR2 FYNNEI. CDR3 in amino acids: CASSRDFSNQPQHF. The CDR3 DNA reads TGTGCCAGCAGTCGGGACTTTAGCAATCAGCCCCAGCATTTT.

The chain couples TRBV7-2 to TRBJ1-2, with 8 nucleotides matching TRBD1. Trimming at V came to 5 bases and at J to 8 bases, leaving 7 bases not matched to a gene. The CDR3 sequence is 13 residues long. The germline gives CDR1 SGHTA, CDR2 FQGNSA. The chain's CDR3 is CASSLQQGVGYTF. The CDR3 region has the DNA TGTGCCAGCAGCCTACAACAGGGGGTAGGCTACACCTTC. The whole variable domain, remainder taken from reference TRBV7-2 and TRBJ1-2, is GAGVSQSPSNKVTEKGKDVELRCDPISGHTALYWYRQSLGQGLEFLIYFQGNSAPDKSGLPSDRFSAERTGGSVSTLTIQRTQQEDSAVYLCASSLQQGVGYTFGSGTRLTVV.

The chain combines TRBV3-1 with TRBJ2-5; the D call may be TRBD1 or TRBD2 (6 bases each). The V gene lost 7 bases and the J gene lost 5 bases, with 17 bases spanning the gap. The CDR3 contains 14 residues. Germline loops: CDR1 LGHDT, CDR2 YNNKEL (reference sequence). The CDR3 DNA sequence: TGTGCCAGCACTACCAGGGGACTGGGGGAGACCCAGTACTTC. This codes for CASTTRGLGETQYF.

This clonotype appeared many times. CDR3 DNA: TGTGCCAGCAGCCACAATCCTGGACAGGGGGCTGGGAATGAGCAGTTCTTC. It yields the protein CASSHNPGQGAGNEQFF. The chain is built from TRBV7-6 and TRBJ2-1, with 11 bases aligning to TRBD1. Trimming removed 5 bases from V and 7 bases from J; junction bases left unmatched: 13. Germline V gene data show CDR1 as SGHVS and CDR2 as FNYEAQ. The CDR3 loop spans 17 amino acids.

The V call is TRBV10-3, the J call TRBJ2-5; 7 bases line up with TRBD2. Per germline, CDR1 ENHRY and CDR2 SYGVKD. CDR3 size: 14 residues. The V and J ends lost 3 bases and 4 bases, in that order; junction bases with no gene match: 5. CDR3 nucleotides: TGTGCCATCAGTGACGCGGGAGCAGGAGAGACCCAGTACTTC. Protein: CAISDAGAGETQYF.

This clonotype has a count of ten or more. The chain uses TRBV13 and TRBJ2-1; D is uncertain. The CDR3 has 15 amino acids. CDR1 and CDR2 from the germline V gene are PRHDT and FYEKMQ (reference sequence). Trimming cost V 7 bases and J 0 bases, with 13 bases left between them. CDR3 in amino acids: CASTMDGSSYNEQFF. The CDR3 DNA reads as TGTGCCAGCACCATGGACGGTAGCTCCTACAATGAGCAGTTCTTC.

CDR3 bases: TGTGCCACCAGCAGAGTATCGGGACAGGATTCACCCCTCCACTTT. This translates into CATSRVSGQDSPLHF. V and J are TRBV15 and TRBJ1-6, with TRBD1 matching 8 bases. V dropped 1 base and J dropped 8; count of bases not matched to a gene: 4. Germline V gene data show CDR1 as LNHNV and CDR2 as YYDKDF (reference sequence). CDR3 length equals 15 residues.

This clonotype was seen at least ten times. The rearrangement links TRBV5-5 to TRBJ2-7, with TRBD2 matching over 8 bases. V shed 4 bases, J shed 2 bases, and the junction held 8 bases outside the gene matches. In germline, CDR1 is SGHKS, CDR2 YYEKEE (reference sequence). This CDR3 has 15 residues. In DNA, the CDR3 is TGTGCCAGCAGCGGACCCGGGACTAGTCCCTACGAGCAGTACTTC. It codes for CASSGPGTSPYEQYF.

A note on this clonotype: A read error may explain this, as a much larger clone is one base away. The J gene is TRBJ2-2, the V gene TRBV6-1; D gene uncertain. Germline V gene lookup returns CDR1 MNHNS and CDR2 SASEGT. Trimming pared 8 bases from V and 2 bases from J, leaving 12 bases between. The CDR3 covers 14 residues. CDR3 coding DNA: TGTGCCAGCCCGAGGATAGATAACACCGGGGAGCTGTTTTTT. It yields the protein CASPRIDNTGELFF.

This clonotype came up many times. J is TRBJ2-4 and V is TRBV6-1, with D perhaps TRBD1 or TRBD2 (5 bases each). Trimming left V 0 bases short and J 8 bases short, with 14 bases between. This CDR3 contains 15 residues. Per the germline V gene, CDR1 is MNHNS and CDR2 is SASEGT. The CDR3 nucleotides read TGTGCCAGCAGTGAAGCGGTGCAGGGACGGGACATTCAGTACTTC. Protein product: CASSEAVQGRDIQYF.

This clonotype was counted at least ten times. This sequence joins TRBV5-5 and TRBJ2-3; D is unresolved. The CDR3 runs to 13 residues. Germline values: CDR1 SGHKS, CDR2 YYEKEE (reference sequence). Trimming took off 2 bases at V and 2 bases at J, with 6 bases between the two ends. The CDR3, as DNA: TGTGCCAGCAGCTTCGGTGACACAGATACGCAGTATTTT. Protein product: CASSFGDTDTQYF.

This clonotype occurred many times. V and J are TRBV7-2 and TRBJ1-3; D not certain. The CDR3 consists of 16 residues. The germline V and J ends were trimmed by 1 base and 1 base, with 11 bases remaining between them. Germline CDR1 is SGHTA and CDR2 is FQGNSA. The CDR3 sequence is CASSLEIVESGNTIYF. Here the CDR3 DNA reads TGTGCCAGCAGCTTAGAGATAGTGGAGTCTGGAAACACCATATATTTT.

This clonotype was picked up many times. The V call is TRBV6-1, the J call TRBJ2-2; the match to TRBD2 covers 9 bases. The germline CDR1 and CDR2 sequences are MNHNS and SASEGT. With V trimmed by 5 bases and J by 2 bases, 12 bases remained unmatched. CDR3 length: 18 residues. The CDR3 spells CASSYWRASGINTGELFF. The CDR3 DNA is TGTGCCAGCAGTTATTGGAGAGCTAGCGGGATAAACACCGGGGAGCTGTTTTTT.

This clonotype appeared many times. This chain joins TRBV28 and TRBJ1-1; D ambiguous. Germline loops: CDR1 MDHEN, CDR2 SYDVKM. The CDR3 runs 12 residues. V gave up 4 bases and J gave up 7 bases, with 10 bases separating them. In DNA, the CDR3 is TGTGCCAGCAGTTCTACCAGAATTGAAGCTTTCTTT. This translates into CASSSTRIEAFF.

This clonotype was seen many times. The rearrangement links TRBV28 to TRBJ2-7; 7 bases align to TRBD1. Germline values: CDR1 MDHEN, CDR2 SYDVKM. Trimming removed 7 bases from V and 2 bases from J; junction bases left unmatched: 8. The CDR3 has 14 amino acids. The CDR3 DNA reads as TGTGCCAGCACTAAGGGGACAGTTACCTACGAGCAGTACTTC. Amino acids: CASTKGTVTYEQYF.

This clonotype came up many times. The chain employs TRBV9 and TRBJ2-5; TRBD1 aligns across 7 bases. The CDR3 has 15 amino acids. Losses at the gene ends were 0 bases for V and 4 bases for J; bases not matched to a gene: 6. Germline CDR1 and CDR2: SGDLS and YYNGEE. The CDR3 spells CASSVEGASTETQYF. CDR3 bases: TGTGCCAGCAGCGTAGAGGGGGCGTCGACAGAGACCCAGTACTTC.

The sample holds many counts of this clonotype. The chain uses TRBV6-6 and TRBJ1-2; 8 nucleotides align to TRBD1. The V gene end was trimmed by 1 base and the J gene end by 5 bases; junction bases not matched to a gene: 18. Germline V gene lookup returns CDR1 MNHNY and CDR2 SVGAGI (reference sequence). The CDR3 totals 19 residues. The CDR3 DNA follows: TGTGCCAGCAGTTACTTTCAAAGCCCCAGGGGGCCGTCAGGGTATGGCTACACCTTC. Translating it yields CASSYFQSPRGPSGYGYTF.